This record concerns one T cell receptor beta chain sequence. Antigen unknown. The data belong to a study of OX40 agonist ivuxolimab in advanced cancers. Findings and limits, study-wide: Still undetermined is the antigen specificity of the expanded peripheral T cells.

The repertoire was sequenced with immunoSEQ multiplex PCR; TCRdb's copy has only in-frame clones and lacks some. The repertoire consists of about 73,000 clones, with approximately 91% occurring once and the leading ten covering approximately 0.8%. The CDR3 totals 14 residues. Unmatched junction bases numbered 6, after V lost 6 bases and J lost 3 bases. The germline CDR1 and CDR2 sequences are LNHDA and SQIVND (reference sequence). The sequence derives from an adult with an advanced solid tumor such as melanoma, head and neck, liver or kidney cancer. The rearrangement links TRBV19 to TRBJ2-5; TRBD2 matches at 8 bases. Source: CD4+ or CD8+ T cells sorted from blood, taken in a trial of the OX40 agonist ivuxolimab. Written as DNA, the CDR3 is TGTGCCAGTAGCCACGGGAGGGGGGAAGAGACCCAGTACTTC. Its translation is CASSHGRGEETQYF.